These 32 T cell receptor beta chains share one sample of origin, sequenced in a study of blood T cell repertoires in COVID-19. Produced via immunoSEQ multiplex PCR; TCRdb's table is partial and in-frame only. This sample has 390,000 or so clones; about four fifths occur once, and the top ten carry 5% to 6%. The sequenced sample consisted of PBMCs or T cells enriched from blood (not recorded which). The receptors were gathered from a woman aged 45-59 years who had recovered from COVID-19.

V and J are TRBV19 and TRBJ1-1; possible D gene TRBD1, 5 bases. Germline V CDR1 and CDR2: LNHDA, SQIVND (reference sequence). V was trimmed by 6 bases and J by 6 bases, leaving 20 bases between them. This CDR3 contains 15 residues. The CDR3 DNA reads TGTGCCAGTAGCCCGGGACTGCTGAACATCGCTGAAGCTTTCTTT. Its protein is CASSPGLLNIAEAFF. Supplemented by reference TRBV19 and TRBJ1-1, the full variable domain reads DGGITQSPKYLFRKEGQNVTLSCEQNLNHDAMYWYRQDPGQGLRLIYYSQIVNDFQKGDIAEGYSVSREKKESFPLTVTSAQKNPTAFYLCASSPGLLNIAEAFFGQGTRLTVV.

The chain joins TRBV18 to TRBJ2-5, with TRBD1 matching 7 bases. The germline gives CDR1 KGHSH, CDR2 LQKENI. This CDR3 region has 15 residues. V lost 3 bases, J lost 5 bases, and 9 bases stayed unmatched. In DNA form, the CDR3 reads TGTGCCAGCTCACCCCTGGAGAGGGGGCTTGAGACCCAGTACTTC. This gives the protein CASSPLERGLETQYF.

The rearrangement uses TRBV19 and TRBJ2-1, with 10 bases aligning to TRBD2. Germline V gene data show CDR1 as LNHDA and CDR2 as SQIVND (reference sequence). This CDR3 region has 14 residues. V lost 7 bases and J lost 4; bases outside the gene matches: 4. The DNA for the CDR3 is TGTGCCAGTACCCCAGCGGGAGGGTACAATGAGCAGTTCTTC. It codes for CASTPAGGYNEQFF.

The CDR3 sequence is CASGGPRTEAFF. In DNA, the CDR3 is TGTGCCAGCGGCGGGCCGAGGACTGAAGCTTTCTTT. This chain joins TRBV11-3 and TRBJ1-1; D is undetermined. This CDR3 has 12 amino acids. Deletions cut 8 bases from V and 5 bases from J, with 12 bases between. The germline gives CDR1 SGHNT, CDR2 YENEEA. The full variable domain, rest sourced from reference TRBV11-3 and TRBJ1-1, is EAGVVQSPRYKIIEKKQPVAFWCNPISGHNTLYWYLQNLGQGPELLIRYENEEAVDDSQLPKDRFSAERLKGVDSTLKIQPAELGDSAVYLCASGGPRTEAFFGQGTRLTVV.

V is TRBV28 and J is TRBJ1-5, with 10 bases lining up with TRBD1. The CDR3 totals 17 residues. Trimming cost V 5 bases and J 10 bases; bases outside gene matches: 17. Germline lookup yields CDR1 MDHEN and CDR2 SYDVKM. CDR3 sequence (DNA): TGTGCCAGCAGTCTCTCCGACAGGGGGCGCTGGGTAGATCCCCAGCATTTT. This gives the protein CASSLSDRGRWVDPQHF.

V and J are TRBV28 and TRBJ1-2; possible D gene TRBD1, 6 bases. The CDR3 has 15 residues. Between the trimmed V and J ends, which lost 2 bases and 4 bases, there was a span of 14 bases. In germline, CDR1 is MDHEN, CDR2 SYDVKM. This CDR3 is CASSLDAPRGYGYTF. The CDR3 coding sequence is TGTGCCAGCAGTTTAGACGCCCCCAGGGGCTATGGCTACACCTTC.

The V and J genes are TRBV18 and TRBJ1-5; D is unresolved. V gave up 6 bases and J gave up 3 bases, with 21 bases separating them. Looked up from germline, CDR1 is KGHSH and CDR2 is LQKENI. There are 17 residues in the CDR3. CDR3 region: CASSPLYGEEVNQPQHF. In DNA, the CDR3 is TGTGCCAGCTCCCCTCTGTACGGGGAAGAGGTCAATCAGCCCCAGCATTTT.

There are a few counts of this clone. This chain uses TRBV4-3 with TRBJ1-2, with 9 bases fitting TRBD1. The germline gives CDR1 LGHNA, CDR2 YSLEER. The V and J ends lost 0 bases and 3 bases, in that order; junction bases with no gene match: 2. The CDR3 sequence is 15 residues long. The CDR3 sequence is CASSQEGTGYYGYTF. The CDR3 DNA follows: TGCGCCAGCAGCCAAGAAGGGACAGGGTACTATGGCTACACCTTC.

The chain is built from TRBV12-3 or TRBV12-4 and TRBJ1-1; 10 nucleotides align to TRBD1. The CDR3 loop spans 13 amino acids. V lost 3 bases, J lost 7 bases, and 2 bases stayed unmatched. CDR3 DNA: TGTGCCAGCAGTTTCGGGACAGGGGTTGAAGCTTTCTTT. Residues: CASSFGTGVEAFF.

This clone was picked up one time. The chain is built from TRBV19 and TRBJ2-1; D may be TRBD2 (6 bases). This CDR3 comprises 16 residues. Trimming shortened V by 3 bases and J by 3 bases, and 15 bases separated the two germline ends. Germline assignment: CDR1 LNHDA and CDR2 SQIVND (reference sequence). In DNA, the CDR3 is TGTGCCAGTAGTATGTCCGGGACTTGGGGCTACAATGAGCAGTTCTTC. It is translated as CASSMSGTWGYNEQFF.

The V gene is TRBV7-9, the J gene TRBJ1-3; 10 bases align to TRBD1. The CDR3 contains 16 residues. With V trimmed by 5 bases and J by 4 bases, 8 bases remained unmatched. Germline assignment: CDR1 SEHNR and CDR2 FQNEAQ (reference sequence). The CDR3 DNA reads TGTGCCAGCAGCACCCGACAGGGGGCGAGGGGAAACACCATATATTTT. The encoded protein is CASSTRQGARGNTIYF. The whole variable domain, filled in from reference TRBV7-9 and TRBJ1-3, reads DTGVSQNPRHKITKRGQNVTFRCDPISEHNRLYWYRQTLGQGPEFLTYFQNEAQLEKSRLLSDRFSAERPKGSFSTLEIQRTEQGDSAMYLCASSTRQGARGNTIYFGEGSWLTVV.

The CDR3 DNA reads TGTGCCAGCAGCTCCGGGACTAGCGGGGGGGCCGTGGAGCAGTTCTTC. Encoded protein: CASSSGTSGGAVEQFF. This chain uses TRBV7-2 with TRBJ2-1; 16 positions agree with TRBD2. The CDR3 sequence is 16 residues long. The V segment lost 4 bases and the J segment 10 bases; nucleotides outside the gene matches: 7. CDR1 and CDR2 (germline): SGHTA, FQGNSA.

The V call is TRBV11-3, the J call TRBJ2-3, with 9 bases identical to TRBD2. Germline V gene sequence: CDR1 SGHNT, CDR2 YENEEA. The CDR3 is 16 amino acids. Trimming removed 5 bases from V and 1 base from J; junction bases left unmatched: 7. The CDR3 protein is CASSRAGGRGTDTQYF. CDR3 nucleotides: TGTGCCAGCAGCCGGGCGGGGGGGCGAGGCACAGATACGCAGTATTTT.

This clone was found a few times. The chain recombines TRBV15 with TRBJ2-1; TRBD2 is a possible D gene (5 bases). V was shortened by 0 bases and J by 4 bases, with 16 bases between the two germline ends. This CDR3 has 17 amino acids. Per the germline V gene, CDR1 is LNHNV and CDR2 is YYDKDF (reference sequence). For the CDR3, the DNA is TGTGCCACCAGCAGAGATAGGGCGGGCCAGGTGTACAATGAGCAGTTCTTC. As protein: CATSRDRAGQVYNEQFF.

The chain has TRBV5-1 and TRBJ2-1; TRBD2 aligns across 8 bases. Trimming cost V 2 bases and J 3 bases; bases outside gene matches: 4. This CDR3 is built from 15 residues. CDR1 and CDR2 (germline): SGHRS, YFSETQ. The CDR3 DNA is TGCGCCAGCAGCTTAGCGGGGGAGTTCTACAATGAGCAGTTCTTC. This translates into CASSLAGEFYNEQFF.

V and J are TRBV2 and TRBJ1-2, with 9 bases that match TRBD1. This CDR3 contains 14 residues. Trimming at V came to 1 base and at J to 8 bases, leaving 5 bases not matched to a gene. From germline, CDR1 is SNHLY and CDR2 FYNNEI. The CDR3 here is CASSEGTGAWGYTF. The CDR3 DNA reads as TGTGCCAGCAGTGAAGGGACAGGGGCCTGGGGCTACACCTTC.

This clone was seen a single time. The V call is TRBV5-1, the J call TRBJ1-2; possibly TRBD1 for D (6 bases). This CDR3 is built from 13 residues. Germline V lookup: CDR1 SGHRS, CDR2 YFSETQ. The V and J ends lost 4 bases and 7 bases respectively, with 14 bases between them. In DNA form, the CDR3 reads TGCGCCAGCAGCGGTACAGGGATCTTTGGCTACACCTTC. It translates to CASSGTGIFGYTF.

This clone was seen a handful of times. The chain couples TRBV29-1 to TRBJ1-4, with D maybe TRBD1 (6 bases). V was pared by 6 bases and J by 1 base, with 9 bases between. The CDR3 is 13 amino acids. Germline assignment: CDR1 SQVTM and CDR2 ANQGSEA. This chain's CDR3 is CSVSRGTNEKLFF. The CDR3 bases are TGCAGCGTCAGCAGGGGAACTAATGAAAAACTGTTTTTT.

The CDR3 nucleotides are TGCGCCAGCGGCGACACAGGGGCGCATGGCTACACCTTC. Translating it yields CASGDTGAHGYTF. The genes are TRBV10-2 and TRBJ1-2; TRBD1 matches 7 bases. V was clipped by 8 bases and J by 6 bases; unmatched bases: 9. The CDR3 sequence is 13 residues long. The V gene's germline CDR1 is WSHSY and CDR2 SAAADI.

The CDR3 is CASSPTGQGNTGELFF. The CDR3, as DNA: TGTGCCAGCAGCCCCACGGGACAGGGGAACACCGGGGAGCTGTTTTTT. This sequence joins TRBV13 and TRBJ2-2; 9 nucleotides line up with TRBD1. Losses at the gene ends were 5 bases for V and 1 base for J; bases not matched to a gene: 5. The CDR3 totals 16 residues. CDR1 is PRHDT and CDR2 is FYEKMQ in the germline V gene (reference sequence).

In its sample, this clone was seen a few times. The V gene is TRBV5-6, the J gene TRBJ2-3; 13 positions agree with TRBD2. The germline V gene encodes CDR1 SGHDT and CDR2 YYEEEE. V lost 4 bases and J lost 4; bases outside the gene matches: 3. The CDR3 has 15 residues. The CDR3, as DNA: TGTGCCAGCAGCGCCGGACTAGCGGGAGCAGATACGCAGTATTTT. It yields the protein CASSAGLAGADTQYF.

The chain has TRBV7-9 and TRBJ2-1; D might be TRBD2 (5 bases). The CDR3 has 15 amino acids. Germline values: CDR1 SEHNR, CDR2 FQNEAQ (reference sequence). The V end was cut by 7 bases, the J end by 5 bases, with 18 bases between. As DNA, the CDR3 is TGTGCCAGCACTAAGGCGAGGCCCGGGAACAATGAGCAGTTCTTC. Protein sequence: CASTKARPGNNEQFF.

This clone was seen once. The V and J genes are TRBV5-8 and TRBJ2-1; 9 bases match TRBD2. CDR1 is SGHTS and CDR2 is YDEGEE in the germline V gene. The CDR3 sequence is 14 residues long. V lost 6 bases and J lost 10; bases outside the gene matches: 11. The CDR3 nucleotides are TGTGCCAGCACCGAATGGGCCCTAGCGGGAGAGCAGTTCTTC. It yields the protein CASTEWALAGEQFF.

The V gene is TRBV3-1 (or the pseudogene TRBV3-2), the J gene TRBJ2-5; 10 bases match TRBD2. This CDR3 is built from 14 residues. The V gene's germline CDR1 is LGHDT and CDR2 YNNKEL (reference sequence). Unmatched junction bases numbered 2, after V lost 4 bases and J lost 3 bases. The CDR3 nucleotides are TGTGCCAGCAGCCCTAGCGGGAGAGAAGAGACCCAGTACTTC. This codes for CASSPSGREETQYF.

Here the CDR3 reads CASSLTTGMNTEAFF. The DNA for the CDR3 is TGCGCCAGCAGCTTAACGACAGGTATGAACACTGAAGCTTTCTTT. This chain uses TRBV5-1 with TRBJ1-1; D possibly corresponds to TRBD1 (6 bases). Germline lookup yields CDR1 SGHRS and CDR2 YFSETQ. The CDR3 is 15 residues long. The V end was cut by 2 bases, the J end by 0 bases, with 11 bases between.

The gene calls are TRBV4-1 and TRBJ2-1, with 8 positions matching TRBD1. Germline CDR1 and CDR2: MGHRA and YSYEKL. This CDR3 is 16 amino acids long. With V trimmed by 4 bases and J by 8 bases, 13 bases remained unmatched. The CDR3 sequence: CASSLGLAGGGDEQFF. The CDR3 DNA sequence: TGCGCCAGCAGCCTAGGTCTTGCAGGGGGCGGCGATGAGCAGTTCTTC.

This sequence joins TRBV5-4 and TRBJ2-3; 13 bases fit TRBD2. Trimming at V came to 4 bases and at J to 5 bases, leaving 7 bases not matched to a gene. This CDR3 contains 16 residues. Germline V gene sequence: CDR1 SGHNT, CDR2 YYREEE (reference sequence). Written as DNA, the CDR3 is TGTGCCAGCAGCCCAACTAGCGGGGGGGCCGGAGATACGCAGTATTTT. Its protein product is CASSPTSGGAGDTQYF.

CDR3 region: CASSPQGRGGYTF. The CDR3 DNA follows: TGTGCCAGCAGCCCTCAGGGGAGAGGTGGCTACACCTTC. The chain carries TRBV6-2 or TRBV6-3 and TRBJ1-2; TRBD1 is a possible D gene (6 bases). The CDR3 covers 13 residues. CDR1 and CDR2 (germline): MNHEY, SVGEGT. Trimming removed 6 bases at V and 7 bases at J, with 15 bases between.

The chain links TRBV7-2 to TRBJ1-2; the D is unclear. The CDR3 loop spans 13 amino acids. Germline CDR1 is SGHTA and CDR2 is FQGNSA. V gave up 2 bases and J gave up 0 bases, with 4 bases separating them. Here the CDR3 reads CASSLYSNYGYTF. CDR3 coding DNA: TGTGCCAGCAGCTTATATTCTAACTATGGCTACACCTTC.

The CDR3 region is CASSPVAGAFGYTF. The CDR3 bases are TGTGCCAGCTCACCAGTGGCAGGGGCCTTTGGCTACACCTTC. The chain has TRBV18 and TRBJ1-2, with D possibly matching TRBD1 (6 bases). This CDR3 spans 14 amino acids. Germline V gene data show CDR1 as KGHSH and CDR2 as LQKENI. The V and J ends lost 2 bases and 7 bases respectively, with 14 bases between them.

This clone was seen a few times. The CDR3 sequence: CASSRAGGWYEKLFF. The CDR3 nucleotides read TGTGCCAGCAGCAGAGCGGGCGGATGGTATGAAAAACTGTTTTTT. This chain uses TRBV7-9 with TRBJ1-4; D gene unclear. Germline-derived CDR1 and CDR2 are SEHNR and FQNEAQ (reference sequence). This CDR3 comprises 15 residues. Trimming pared 5 bases from V and 6 bases from J, leaving 16 bases between.

V is TRBV3-1 (or the pseudogene TRBV3-2) and J is TRBJ2-5; TRBD2 is a possible D gene (5 bases). Germline V gene sequence: CDR1 LGHDT, CDR2 YNNKEL (reference sequence). The ends were cut back, 2 bases at V and 7 bases at J, with 20 bases in the middle. The CDR3 extends over 16 amino acids. CDR3 sequence reads: CASSQLGEALLGTQYF. Here the CDR3 DNA reads TGTGCCAGCAGCCAACTCGGGGAAGCCCTTTTGGGGACCCAGTACTTC.